Each of the 16 T cell receptor beta chains below was sequenced from the same sample in a study of regulatory T cells in long-lasting Graves disease. Arm-PCR with iRepertoire HTBI primers amplified the CDR3 regions for these TCR beta libraries. Using its own MiXCR run on the multiplex PCR reads, TCRdb lists one record per CDR3 protein. This sample has around 500,000 distinct CDR3 sequences, with around 21% found just once. The sample's time point: persistent/refractory GD, antithyroid drugs over 5 years with positive TRAb. RNA isolated from PBMCs was used to make the TCR library. The sequencing here drew on peripheral blood mononuclear cells (PBMCs), taken when the disease was refractory, from a patient treated with antithyroid drugs. The origin of the receptors is a female donor with Graves disease.

This clonotype was seen many times. Here the CDR3 DNA reads TGTGCCAGCGGGTTGCAGGGCCCTTACGAGCAGTACTTC. It is translated as CASGLQGPYEQYF. The genes are TRBV28 and TRBJ2-7; D is possibly TRBD1 (5 bases). Germline CDR1 MDHEN, CDR2 SYDVKM. The CDR3 is made up of 13 amino acids. V gave up 8 bases and J gave up 4 bases, with 15 bases separating them.

This clonotype occurred many times. The chain carries TRBV28 and TRBJ1-2, with a weak D call TRBD1 (6 bases). The CDR3 consists of 14 residues. Germline lookup yields CDR1 MDHEN and CDR2 SYDVKM. V was cut by 6 bases and J by 0 bases, with 11 bases left in between. CDR3 in amino acids: CASRGGGTNYGYTF. The CDR3 DNA reads TGTGCCAGCAGGGGGGGGGGCACTAACTATGGCTACACCTTC.

This clonotype was seen just once. This chain links TRBV7-9 with TRBJ2-3; 11 nucleotides align to TRBD1. CDR3 length: 15 residues. V was clipped by 6 bases and J by 6 bases; unmatched bases: 8. Germline V gene data show CDR1 as SEHNR and CDR2 as FQNEAQ (reference sequence). The CDR3 is CASRWDRGDLDTQYF. The CDR3 bases are TGTGCCAGCAGATGGGACAGGGGGGATCTGGATACGCAGTATTTT.

This clonotype was seen many times. The chain uses TRBV20-1 and TRBJ1-2; 10 nucleotides line up with TRBD1. After removal of 3 bases from V and 4 bases from J, the junction contained 11 bases not matched to a gene. The CDR3 covers 16 residues. Germline V gives CDR1 DFQATT, CDR2 SNEGSKA (reference sequence). The CDR3 region is CSASASGTGALYGYTF. CDR3 nucleotides: TGCAGTGCTAGTGCGAGCGGGACAGGGGCACTCTATGGCTACACCTTC.

This clonotype showed up many times. In DNA, the CDR3 is TGCAGCGCTGAGGACGGGACCTACGAGCAGTACTTC. This gives the protein CSAEDGTYEQYF. The rearrangement uses TRBV29-1 and TRBJ2-7; D may be TRBD2 (5 bases). Per germline, CDR1 SQVTM and CDR2 ANQGSEA. The CDR3 is 12 residues long. V was clipped by 7 bases and J by 2 bases, with 12 bases between them.

This clonotype was recorded a few times. The chain combines TRBV20-1 with TRBJ2-5; D assignment may be TRBD1 or TRBD2 (6 bases each). Germline V gene data show CDR1 as DFQATT and CDR2 as SNEGSKA (reference sequence). This CDR3 comprises 11 residues. Here the CDR3 reads CSPGAEETQYF. CDR3 sequence (DNA): TGCAGCCCGGGGGCGGAAGAGACCCAGTACTTC.

This clonotype was observed a few times. The chain links TRBV7-9 to TRBJ1-4, with D possibly matching TRBD1 (5 bases). V lost 5 bases and J lost 13, with 23 bases in between. CDR3 size: 15 residues. Germline V gene lookup returns CDR1 SEHNR and CDR2 FQNEAQ (reference sequence). CDR3 nucleotide sequence: TGTGCCAGCAGCCCGATCTTGGGAACAACGAGGGGACTGTTTTTT. Amino acid sequence: CASSPILGTTRGLFF. The full variable domain, with the rest looked up from reference TRBV7-9 and TRBJ1-4, is DTGVSQNPRHKITKRGQNVTFRCDPISEHNRLYWYRQTLGQGPEFLTYFQNEAQLEKSRLLSDRFSAERPKGSFSTLEIQRTEQGDSAMYLCASSPILGTTRGLFFGSGTQLSVL.

This clonotype was found many times. The gene calls are TRBV28 and TRBJ2-7; possibly TRBD2 for D (6 bases). Trimming cost V 4 bases and J 7 bases, with 14 bases left between them. The germline CDR1 and CDR2 sequences are MDHEN and SYDVKM. The CDR3 loop spans 13 amino acids. The CDR3 sequence: CASSYRGTGEQYF. The CDR3 DNA is TGTGCCAGCAGTTACCGGGGGACGGGGGAGCAGTACTTC.

This clonotype was found a few times. The genes are TRBV29-1 and TRBJ2-4, with 8 bases fitting TRBD2. Germline CDR1 reads SQVTM; CDR2 reads ANQGSEA. The V gene end was trimmed by 8 bases and the J gene end by 8 bases; junction bases not matched to a gene: 8. The length of the CDR3 is 12 residues. The CDR3 nucleotides are TGCAGCACCCGAGGGCGGGAGGACATTCAGTACTTC. Its translation is CSTRGREDIQYF.

This clonotype was found many times. The chain is built from TRBV11-2 and TRBJ2-7; weak D call: TRBD1 (6 bases). The germline V gene has CDR1 SGHAT and CDR2 FQNNGV. The V and J ends lost 4 bases and 4 bases respectively, with 8 bases between them. The CDR3 loop spans 12 amino acids. As DNA, the CDR3 is TGTGCCAGCAGCTGGACAGAGTACGAGCAGTACTTC. Translation: CASSWTEYEQYF.

The chain joins TRBV20-1 to TRBJ1-1; perhaps TRBD1 as D (6 bases). Trimming took off 4 bases at V and 3 bases at J, with 12 bases between the two ends. CDR1 is DFQATT and CDR2 is SNEGSKA in the germline V gene (reference sequence). The CDR3 extends over 13 amino acids. CDR3 sequence reads: CSAKGGWDTEAFF. The CDR3 nucleotides are TGCAGTGCTAAGGGGGGTTGGGACACTGAAGCTTTCTTT.

This clonotype was seen at least ten times. The V and J genes are TRBV12-5 and TRBJ1-1; D remains ambiguous. This CDR3 is built from 13 residues. From germline, CDR1 is LGHNT and CDR2 FRNRAP. Between the trimmed V and J ends, which lost 1 base and 0 bases, there was a span of 3 bases. This chain's CDR3 is CASGLGLNTEAFF. The CDR3 DNA reads as TGTGCTAGTGGTTTGGGGCTGAACACTGAAGCTTTCTTT.

This clonotype showed up many times. V gene TRBV7-2 combines with J gene TRBJ2-7, with D perhaps being TRBD1 or TRBD2 (5 bases each). The CDR3 sequence is 14 residues long. Germline V gene lookup returns CDR1 SGHTA and CDR2 FQGNSA. Trimming removed 6 bases at V and 6 bases at J, with 18 bases between. For the CDR3, the DNA is TGTGCCAGCAGTCCGGGACCCAGCTGGGTCGAGCAGTACTTC. This translates into CASSPGPSWVEQYF. Variable domain in full (rest from reference TRBV7-2 and TRBJ2-7): GAGVSQSPSNKVTEKGKDVELRCDPISGHTALYWYRQSLGQGLEFLIYFQGNSAPDKSGLPSDRFSAERTGGSVSTLTIQRTQQEDSAVYLCASSPGPSWVEQYFGPGTRLTVT.

This clonotype occurred once. A much larger clone lies a single base off, so this may be a read error. The chain links TRBV11-2 to TRBJ2-5; perhaps D is TRBD1 or TRBD2 (5 bases each). The germline V gene has CDR1 SGHAT and CDR2 FQNNGV. The CDR3 has 15 residues. The DNA of the CDR3 is TGTGCCAGCAGCTTAGATCGAGGGGACCAAGTGACCCAGTACTTC. Translating gives CASSLDRGDQVTQYF. Looking up the rest from reference TRBV11-2 and TRBJ2-5 gives the full variable domain: EAGVAQSPRYKIIEKRQSVAFWCNPISGHATLYWYQQILGQGPKLLIQFQNNGVVDDSQLPKDRFSAERLKGVDSTLKIQPAKLEDSAVYLCASSLDRGDQVTQYFGPGTRLLVL.

As concerns this clonotype: This could be a read error, since a much larger clone is one nucleotide away. CDR3 loop: CSAREGNYHYEQYF. The CDR3 DNA reads as TGCAGTGCTAGAGAAGGGAACTATCACTACGAGCAGTACTTC. The rearrangement joins TRBV20-1 to TRBJ2-7; D not resolved. The CDR3 sequence is 14 residues long. Trimming took off 0 bases at V and 3 bases at J, with 12 bases between the two ends. CDR1 is DFQATT and CDR2 is SNEGSKA in the germline V gene (reference sequence).

CDR3 residues: CASSFALGSGNTIYF. The CDR3 DNA reads as TGTGCCAGCAGTTTTGCCCTGGGCTCTGGAAACACCATATATTTT. The chain is built from TRBV12-3 or TRBV12-4 and TRBJ1-3; D call uncertain. Trimming stripped 3 bases from V and 0 bases from J, with 9 bases between. The length of the CDR3 is 15 residues.